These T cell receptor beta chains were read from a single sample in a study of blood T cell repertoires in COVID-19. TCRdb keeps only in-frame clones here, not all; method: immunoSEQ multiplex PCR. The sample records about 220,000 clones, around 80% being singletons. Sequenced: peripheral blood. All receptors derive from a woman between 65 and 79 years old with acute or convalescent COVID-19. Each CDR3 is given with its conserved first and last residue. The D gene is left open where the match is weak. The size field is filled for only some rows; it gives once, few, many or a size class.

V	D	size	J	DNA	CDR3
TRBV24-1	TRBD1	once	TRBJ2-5	TGTGCCACCAGTGAGGGGACAGGGATTTGGCAAGAGACCCAGTACTTC	CATSEGTGIWQETQYF
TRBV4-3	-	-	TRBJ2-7	TGCGCCAGCAGCCAAGATGCGGGACCGACCTACGAGCAGTACTTC	CASSQDAGPTYEQYF
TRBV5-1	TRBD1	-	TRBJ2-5	TGCGCCAGCAGCCCCGGACAGGGCGGAGAGACCCAGTACTTC	CASSPGQGGETQYF
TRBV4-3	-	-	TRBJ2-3	TGCGCCAGCAGCCAAGATCGAACCGAGGGGGCAGATACGCAGTATTTT	CASSQDRTEGADTQYF
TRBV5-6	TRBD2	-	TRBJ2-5	TGTGCCAGCAGCTTGATGGGGCTAGCGGGGGGGCAAGAGACCCAGTACTTC	CASSLMGLAGGQETQYF
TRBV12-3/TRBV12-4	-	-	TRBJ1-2	TGTGCCAGCAGCCTACAGGGCTATGGCTACACCTTC	CASSLQGYGYTF
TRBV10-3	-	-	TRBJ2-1	TGTGCCTCCGGGGGGCAATACAATGAGCAGTTCTTC	CASGGQYNEQFF
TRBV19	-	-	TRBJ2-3	TGTGCCAGTAGTATACGGCCCGGGAATACGCAGTATTTT	CASSIRPGNTQYF
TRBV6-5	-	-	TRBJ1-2	TGTGCCAGCAGTTACCAGGGGGGCTACACCTTC	CASSYQGGYTF
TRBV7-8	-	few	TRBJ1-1	TGTGCCAGCAGCTTGACAGATAAAGACACTGAAGCTTTCTTT	CASSLTDKDTEAFF
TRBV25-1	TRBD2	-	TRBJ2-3	TGTGCCAGCAGTGAAGTATTTGGGGGGGTCACAGATACGCAGTATTTT	CASSEVFGGVTDTQYF
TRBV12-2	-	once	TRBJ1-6	-	CASRLRFGTGALSYNSPLHF
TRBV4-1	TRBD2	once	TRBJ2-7	TGCGCCAGCAGCCAAGGGAGGACTAGCGGGGGGTCCCTCTCCTACGAGCAGTACTTC	CASSQGRTSGGSLSYEQYF
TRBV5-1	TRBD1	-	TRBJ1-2	TGCGCCAGCAGCTTGGACAGGGGGTCTCGCTATGGCTACACCTTC	CASSLDRGSRYGYTF
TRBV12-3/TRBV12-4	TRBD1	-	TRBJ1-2	TGTGCCAGCAGTGTGACAGGGTATGGCTACACCTTC	CASSVTGYGYTF
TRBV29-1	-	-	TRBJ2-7	TGCAGCGTTGTGGGCGGGGTGGTCGACGGAGCCACCTGCGAGCAGTACTTC	CSVVGGVVDGATCEQYF
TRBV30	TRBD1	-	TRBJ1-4	TGTGCCTGGAGCCCCCTCGACAGGGGCAGAGAAAAACTGTTTTTT	CAWSPLDRGREKLFF
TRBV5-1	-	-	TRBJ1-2	TGCGCCAGCGGGGGTCCCGACAGGCCGGGGGGCTACACCTTC	CASGGPDRPGGYTF
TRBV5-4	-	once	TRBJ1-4	TGTGCCAGCAGCTTCAGGGGTTCGGAAAAACTGTTTTTT	CASSFRGSEKLFF
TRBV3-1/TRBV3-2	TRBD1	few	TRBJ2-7	TGTGCCAGCAGCTTCACCGGGACAGGGATCCTACGGCAGTACTTC	CASSFTGTGILRQYF
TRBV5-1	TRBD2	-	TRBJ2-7	TGCGCCAGCAGCATTCTAACGGGGGGGCCATACGAGCAGTACTTC	CASSILTGGPYEQYF
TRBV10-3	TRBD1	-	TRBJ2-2	TGTGCCATCAGTGAAAAGGGACAGGGGATTAACACCGGGGAGCTGTTTTTT	CAISEKGQGINTGELFF
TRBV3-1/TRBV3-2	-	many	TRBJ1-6	TGTGCCAGCAGCCAAGGAGCCGGTTACTATAATTCACCCCTCCACTTT	CASSQGAGYYNSPLHF
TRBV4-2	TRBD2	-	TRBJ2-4	TGTGCCAGCAGCCAAGGCGGGGGGGTCTTAGCCAAAAACATTCAGTACTTC	CASSQGGGVLAKNIQYF
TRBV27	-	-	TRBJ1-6	TGTGCCAGCAGTAAGCGGACGGAAGACTCCTATAATTCACCCCTCCACTTT	CASSKRTEDSYNSPLHF
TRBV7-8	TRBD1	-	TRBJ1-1	TGTGCCAGCAGCTTATTGAGGGACAGGGGAAACACTGAAGCTTTCTTT	CASSLLRDRGNTEAFF
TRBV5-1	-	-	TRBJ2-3	TGCGCCAGCAGCTTGGGGGACTCGACAGATACGCAGTATTTT	CASSLGDSTDTQYF
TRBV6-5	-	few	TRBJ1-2	TGTGCCGGACACGGGGCAGGGGCAGCCTATGGCTACACCTTC	CAGHGAGAAYGYTF
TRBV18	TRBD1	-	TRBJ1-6	TGTGCCAGCTCACCACCGGAGACAGGGAAGGCGAATTCACCCCTCCACTTT	CASSPPETGKANSPLHF
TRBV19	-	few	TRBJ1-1	TGTGCCAGTGGATCCCCGAGGTCAGAGCAAAAAGCTTTCTTT	CASGSPRSEQKAFF
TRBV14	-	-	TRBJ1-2	TGTGCCAGCAGCCGAAAGGGAGACTATGGCTACACCTTC	CASSRKGDYGYTF
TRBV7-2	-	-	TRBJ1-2	TGTGCCAGCAGCTTAAGGATTCCCACTATGGGCTACACCTTC	CASSLRIPTMGYTF
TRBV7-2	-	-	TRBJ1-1	TGTGCCAGCAGCTTATCGGCCGGGGTGAACACTGAAGCTTTCTTT	CASSLSAGVNTEAFF
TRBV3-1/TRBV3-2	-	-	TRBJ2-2	TGTGCCAGCAGCCAAACCGAAGGGGCCGGGGAGCTGTTTTTT	CASSQTEGAGELFF
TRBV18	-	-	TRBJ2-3	TGTGCCAGCTCACCGGTTGGAAGGGGGACAGATACGCAGTATTTT	CASSPVGRGTDTQYF
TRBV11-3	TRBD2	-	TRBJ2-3	TGTGCCAGCAGTCCGGGACTACACAACACAGATACGCAGTATTTT	CASSPGLHNTDTQYF
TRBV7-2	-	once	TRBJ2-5	TGTGCCAGCAGCTTAGCCCGACTAAGCCCCTACCAAGAGACCCAGTACTTC	CASSLARLSPYQETQYF
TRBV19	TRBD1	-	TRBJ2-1	TGTGCCAGTAGTATAGATCGACAGGGGAATGAGCAGTTCTTC	CASSIDRQGNEQFF
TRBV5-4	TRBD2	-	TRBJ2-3	TGTGCCAGCAGCTTGCGTGCTAGCGGGGGTTCAGATACGCAGTATTTT	CASSLRASGGSDTQYF
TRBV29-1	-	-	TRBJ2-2	TGCAGCGGACGACAGGAGGTTTTGATCGGGGAGCTGTTTTTT	CSGRQEVLIGELFF
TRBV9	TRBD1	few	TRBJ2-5	TGTGCCAGCAGCGTAGGGGGACAGACTCGCCAAGAGACCCAGTACTTC	CASSVGGQTRQETQYF
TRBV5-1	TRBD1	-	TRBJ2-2	TGCGCCAGCAGCCATGACAGGGCGAACACCGGGGAGCTGTTTTTT	CASSHDRANTGELFF